A single sample gave rise to the 32 T cell receptor beta chains below, sequenced in a study of early T cells in non-severe SARS-CoV-2 infection. TCRdb re-called the 5' RACE reads through MiXCR, storing one row per CDR3 protein. This repertoire shows 69,000 or so distinct CDR3 sequences, roughly 8.7% found once; its top ten account for under 7%. The sequenced sample consisted of whole blood. These receptor sequences come from an adult who was a healthcare worker with PCR-confirmed SARS-CoV-2 infection or an uninfected control (not recorded which).

This clonotype was observed many times. The chain carries TRBV5-1 and TRBJ2-5; unclear D gene. The V end was cut by 2 bases, the J end by 1 base, with 0 bases between. The germline gives CDR1 SGHRS, CDR2 YFSETQ. The CDR3 is 11 residues long. The CDR3 region is CASSFQETQYF. The DNA for the CDR3 is TGCGCCAGCAGCTTCCAAGAGACCCAGTACTTC.

This clonotype came up many times. This chain uses TRBV20-1 with TRBJ2-7; 12 nucleotides match TRBD2. CDR3 size: 20 residues. CDR1 is DFQATT and CDR2 is SNEGSKA in the germline V gene (reference sequence). V lost 3 bases, J lost 3 bases, and 21 bases stayed unmatched. CDR3 sequence reads: CSASDREGFTPSGRDYEQYF. CDR3 nucleotides: TGCAGTGCTAGCGACAGGGAGGGTTTTACGCCTAGCGGGAGGGACTACGAGCAGTACTTC.

The chain uses TRBV6-2 or TRBV6-3 and TRBJ1-3, with D uncertain. Germline CDR1 reads MNHEY; CDR2 reads SVGEGT. CDR3 length equals 15 residues. Deletions cut 0 bases from V and 0 bases from J, with 6 bases between. The CDR3 sequence: CASSYSGSSGNTIYF. For the CDR3, the DNA is TGTGCCAGCAGTTACTCGGGGAGCTCTGGAAACACCATATATTTT.

This clonotype was detected a few times. V is TRBV7-2 and J is TRBJ2-2; D not certain. The CDR3 runs 12 residues. V was pared by 11 bases and J by 0 bases, with 7 bases between. From germline, CDR1 is SGHTA and CDR2 FQGNSA. The chain's CDR3 is CADTANTGELFF. The CDR3 bases are TGTGCCGATACAGCGAACACCGGGGAGCTGTTTTTT. Full variable domain (missing parts from reference TRBV7-2 and TRBJ2-2): GAGVSQSPSNKVTEKGKDVELRCDPISGHTALYWYRQSLGQGLEFLIYFQGNSAPDKSGLPSDRFSAERTGGSVSTLTIQRTQQEDSAVYLCADTANTGELFFGEGSRLTVL.

This clonotype was recorded many times. The chain uses TRBV4-2 and TRBJ2-1, with D hard to call. V shed 1 base and J shed 7 bases, with 11 bases lying between them. The CDR3 extends over 14 amino acids. The germline V gene encodes CDR1 LGHNA and CDR2 YNFKEQ. CDR3 residues: CASSQAWAANEQFF. The DNA for the CDR3 is TGTGCCAGCAGCCAAGCCTGGGCGGCAAATGAGCAGTTCTTC.

This clonotype was seen repeatedly, ten times or more. V and J are TRBV20-1 and TRBJ2-7; 9 bases fit TRBD2. Germline values: CDR1 DFQATT, CDR2 SNEGSKA (reference sequence). J lost 4 bases, V lost 3 bases, and 7 bases had no gene match. The CDR3 runs 14 residues. The chain's CDR3 is CSASPGLAEYEQYF. The CDR3 coding sequence is TGCAGTGCTAGTCCGGGACTAGCTGAATACGAGCAGTACTTC.

This chain links TRBV5-1 with TRBJ2-3; 8 nucleotides agree with TRBD2. This CDR3 is 14 amino acids long. The V gene end was trimmed by 5 bases and the J gene end by 1 base; junction bases not matched to a gene: 3. The V gene's germline CDR1 is SGHRS and CDR2 YFSETQ. The DNA for the CDR3 is TGCGCCAGCAGTTCGACTAGCGGCACAGATACGCAGTATTTT. Residues: CASSSTSGTDTQYF.

In its sample, this clonotype was seen many times. The rearrangement uses TRBV16 and TRBJ2-7; D is ambiguous. V lost 0 bases to trimming and J lost 5 bases, with 2 bases between them. CDR1 and CDR2 from the germline V gene are KGHSY and FQNENV. This CDR3 region has 11 residues. CDR3 sequence: CASSQSNEQYF. The CDR3 coding sequence is TGTGCCAGCAGCCAATCGAACGAGCAGTACTTC.

This clonotype was observed at least ten times. The chain links TRBV7-9 to TRBJ2-7, with D unclear. The germline V and J ends were trimmed by 1 base and 5 bases, with 12 bases remaining between them. CDR1 is SEHNR and CDR2 is FQNEAQ in the germline V gene (reference sequence). The length of the CDR3 is 14 residues. The CDR3 nucleotides read TGTGCCAGCAGCTTAGGGACGCCGGTCCACGAGCAGTACTTC. Amino acids: CASSLGTPVHEQYF.

CDR3 coding DNA: TGTGCCAGCTCACTAATACAGGGAGTCGACTATGGCTACACCTTC. Its protein is CASSLIQGVDYGYTF. The chain has TRBV18 and TRBJ1-2; possibly TRBD1 for D (6 bases). Trimming shortened V by 4 bases and J by 3 bases, and 15 bases separated the two germline ends. This CDR3 is 15 amino acids long. CDR1 and CDR2 (germline): KGHSH, LQKENI.

This clonotype was counted only a few times. J is TRBJ1-5 and V is TRBV27; no reliable D call. Per the germline V gene, CDR1 is MNHEY and CDR2 is SMNVEV (reference sequence). V was cut by 5 bases and J by 1 base, with 21 bases left in between. CDR3 length: 18 amino acids. CDR3: CASSDIRDWRRSNQPQHF. The CDR3 DNA reads TGTGCCAGCAGTGATATAAGAGATTGGAGGAGAAGCAATCAGCCCCAGCATTTT.

This clonotype turned up a few times. The rearrangement links TRBV11-2 to TRBJ1-2; 7 nucleotides line up with TRBD1. The CDR3 is made up of 15 amino acids. Germline V lookup: CDR1 SGHAT, CDR2 FQNNGV. Losses at the gene ends were 6 bases for V and 1 base for J; bases not matched to a gene: 8. The CDR3 DNA sequence: TGTGCCAGCAGTCTTACAGGGGCGTTTAACTATGGCTACACCTTC. Translation: CASSLTGAFNYGYTF.

This chain uses TRBV11-2 with TRBJ1-1; D gene uncertain. Between the trimmed V and J ends, which lost 0 bases and 8 bases, there was a span of 7 bases. Germline CDR1 is SGHAT and CDR2 is FQNNGV. The CDR3 runs to 12 residues. The CDR3 DNA is TGTGCCAGCAGCTTAGAGGTAACAGAAGCTTTCTTT. This codes for CASSLEVTEAFF.

This clonotype was picked up many times. The chain employs TRBV7-3 and TRBJ1-1; TRBD1 might be the D (5 bases). V lost 5 bases, J lost 1 base, and 8 bases lay in between. CDR1 and CDR2 from the germline V gene are SGHTA and FQGTGA. The CDR3 loop spans 13 amino acids. The CDR3 nucleotides are TGTGCCAGCAGCCTCACAGGGAACACTGAAGCTTTCTTT. It yields the protein CASSLTGNTEAFF.

This clonotype has more than one count but fewer than ten. The genes are TRBV4-1 and TRBJ1-3, with TRBD1 identical over 8 bases. The ends lost 1 base at V and 4 bases at J; junction bases unmatched: 6. The CDR3 has 16 residues. Germline V CDR1 and CDR2: MGHRA, YSYEKL. The CDR3 DNA reads as TGCGCCAGCAGCCAAGGGACAGGGAAAACCGGAAACACCATATATTTT. This sequence encodes CASSQGTGKTGNTIYF.

This clonotype was seen many times. The V gene is TRBV19, the J gene TRBJ1-5, with D unresolved. The CDR3 has 13 amino acids. The germline V gene has CDR1 LNHDA and CDR2 SQIVND (reference sequence). V was clipped by 5 bases and J by 3 bases, with 8 bases between them. Here the CDR3 reads CASSGQINQPQHF. CDR3 nucleotides: TGTGCCAGTAGTGGGCAGATCAATCAGCCCCAGCATTTT. Full variable domain (remainder filled in from reference TRBV19 and TRBJ1-5): DGGITQSPKYLFRKEGQNVTLSCEQNLNHDAMYWYRQDPGQGLRLIYYSQIVNDFQKGDIAEGYSVSREKKESFPLTVTSAQKNPTAFYLCASSGQINQPQHFGDGTRLSIL.

Ten or more counts support this clonotype. This rearrangement joins TRBV6-2 or TRBV6-3 to TRBJ2-1, with TRBD2 identical over 9 bases. CDR1 MNHEY and CDR2 SVGEGT come from the germline V gene. This CDR3 has 14 amino acids. Trimming removed 6 bases from V and 8 bases from J; junction bases left unmatched: 8. CDR3 DNA: TGTGCCAGCAGCGTGGCTAGCGGGAAGCATGAGCAGTTCTTC. Translation gives CASSVASGKHEQFF.

This clonotype was seen many times. The rearrangement joins TRBV11-2 to TRBJ2-3; tentatively, D is TRBD1 or TRBD2 (6 bases each). The V end lost 4 bases, the J end lost 5 bases, and 13 bases lay between the germline ends. Germline CDR1 SGHAT, CDR2 FQNNGV. The CDR3 extends over 14 amino acids. CDR3 in amino acids: CASSSRGVGDTQYF. The CDR3, as DNA: TGTGCCAGCAGCTCAAGGGGGGTCGGAGATACGCAGTATTTT.

This clonotype was picked up many times. The V call is TRBV29-1, the J call TRBJ2-1; TRBD2 aligns across 11 bases. The CDR3 runs 14 residues. Looked up from germline, CDR1 is SQVTM and CDR2 is ANQGSEA. V was pared by 6 bases and J by 6 bases, with 7 bases of the junction left unmatched. CDR3 sequence (DNA): TGCAGCGTCGATCTAGCGGGAGGCCCCAATGAGCAGTTCTTC. It is translated as CSVDLAGGPNEQFF.

The sample holds many counts of this clonotype. The rearrangement links TRBV29-1 to TRBJ1-1; D is uncertain. The germline CDR1 and CDR2 sequences are SQVTM and ANQGSEA. Trimming pared 0 bases from V and 4 bases from J, leaving 12 bases between. The CDR3 loop spans 14 amino acids. CDR3 DNA sequence: TGCAGCGTTGAAGATCGACGACGCTTCACTGAAGCTTTCTTT. Translating gives CSVEDRRRFTEAFF.

CDR3 in DNA: TGTGCCAGCAGCTTAGACAGGGCGACAGATACGCAGTATTTT. It is translated as CASSLDRATDTQYF. The chain recombines TRBV7-2 with TRBJ2-3; tentatively, D is TRBD1 (6 bases). V was pared by 1 base and J by 3 bases, with 8 bases between. This CDR3 has 14 amino acids. Per germline, CDR1 SGHTA and CDR2 FQGNSA.

The table lists this clonotype with many counts. The chain has TRBV12-3 or TRBV12-4 and TRBJ1-5, with D tentatively TRBD1 (5 bases). The CDR3 has 12 amino acids. Deletions cut 2 bases from V and 9 bases from J, with 8 bases between. CDR3 protein: CASSLMGPPQHF. The CDR3 region has the DNA TGTGCCAGCAGTTTAATGGGGCCGCCCCAGCATTTT.

The V call is TRBV29-1, the J call TRBJ2-6; D call uncertain. This CDR3 contains 16 residues. Germline CDR1 and CDR2: SQVTM and ANQGSEA. V lost 4 bases and J 0 bases, leaving 13 bases between the germline ends. The CDR3 DNA reads as TGCAGCGTTGCCTCCCCTGGCCACTCTGGGGCCAACGTCCTGACTTTC. Its protein product is CSVASPGHSGANVLTF.

CDR3 in DNA: TGTGCCAGCAGCCAAAACATCAGGGGAGATGAAAAACTGTTTTTT. Encoded protein: CASSQNIRGDEKLFF. The chain has TRBV4-2 and TRBJ1-4; weak D call: TRBD1 (6 bases). The germline V gene encodes CDR1 LGHNA and CDR2 YNFKEQ. The germline V and J ends were trimmed by 2 bases and 6 bases, with 13 bases remaining between them. CDR3 size: 15 residues.

The chain employs TRBV11-3 and TRBJ2-6, with 7 bases lining up with TRBD1. The junction had 1 base not matched to a gene; V was cut back by 4 bases and J by 1 base. The CDR3 runs to 15 residues. Germline V gene lookup returns CDR1 SGHNT and CDR2 YENEEA. The CDR3 here is CASSSTGSGANVLTF. CDR3 in DNA: TGTGCCAGCAGCTCGACAGGGTCTGGGGCCAACGTCCTGACTTTC.

V and J are TRBV6-2 or TRBV6-3 and TRBJ1-5; 7 bases are shared with TRBD1. V was clipped by 6 bases and J by 5 bases; unmatched bases: 13. The CDR3 is 16 amino acids. Germline values: CDR1 MNHEY, CDR2 SVGEGT. For the CDR3, the DNA is TGTGCCAGCAGGTCCGTTAGACAGGGCGTCGATCAGCCCCAGCATTTT. It translates to CASRSVRQGVDQPQHF.

This clonotype was counted between two and nine times. The chain has TRBV6-6 and TRBJ2-1, with D perhaps matching TRBD1 (6 bases). The CDR3 spans 20 residues. CDR1 is MNHNY, CDR2 SVGAGI, per germline (reference sequence). V was pared by 4 bases and J by 0 bases, with 25 bases between. This CDR3 is CASSSSTGTFVRSSYNEQFF. CDR3 nucleotide sequence: TGTGCCAGCAGTTCCAGCACCGGGACATTTGTAAGAAGCTCCTACAATGAGCAGTTCTTC.

This clonotype was picked up many times. The chain recombines TRBV6-6 with TRBJ1-1, with 9 bases matching TRBD1. This CDR3 spans 16 amino acids. From germline, CDR1 is MNHNY and CDR2 SVGAGI (reference sequence). After removal of 0 bases from V and 1 base from J, the junction contained 3 bases not matched to a gene. CDR3 DNA: TGTGCCAGCAGTTACTCGTCGGGACAGGGGAACACTGAAGCTTTCTTT. Protein: CASSYSSGQGNTEAFF.

This clonotype occurred once. The rearrangement uses TRBV9 and TRBJ2-1; TRBD2 aligns across 12 bases. This CDR3 is 19 amino acids long. Unmatched junction bases numbered 12, after V lost 1 base and J lost 4 bases. Per germline, CDR1 SGDLS and CDR2 YYNGEE. CDR3 sequence (DNA): TGTGCCAGCAGCGTACTAGCGGGAGGGCCCCAGGGCGAATACAATGAGCAGTTCTTC. Protein sequence: CASSVLAGGPQGEYNEQFF.

The genes are TRBV10-3 and TRBJ2-6, with D perhaps TRBD2 (5 bases). This CDR3 region has 18 residues. The germline gives CDR1 ENHRY, CDR2 SYGVKD. Trimming took off 2 bases at V and 0 bases at J, with 14 bases between the two ends. The CDR3 sequence is CAISEEGSPTSGANVLTF. In nucleotides, the CDR3 is TGTGCCATCAGTGAGGAAGGGAGCCCGACCTCTGGGGCCAACGTCCTGACTTTC.

The rearrangement links TRBV3-1 to TRBJ2-7, with no clear D. V shed 1 base and J shed 1 base, with 11 bases lying between them. Germline V CDR1 and CDR2: LGHDT, YNNKEL (reference sequence). The CDR3 length is 15 residues. The CDR3 DNA is TGTGCCAGCAGCCAAGGTTTTCTTATTTCCTACGAGCAGTACTTC. It encodes CASSQGFLISYEQYF.

V usage is TRBV15 and J usage is TRBJ1-2; D gene ambiguous. Germline V CDR1 and CDR2: LNHNV, YYDKDF (reference sequence). This CDR3 is built from 12 residues. Trimming shortened V by 3 bases and J by 7 bases, and 9 bases separated the two germline ends. DNA of the CDR3: TGTGCCACCAGCAGCCCCTCGGGTGGCTACACCTTC. Its translation is CATSSPSGGYTF.